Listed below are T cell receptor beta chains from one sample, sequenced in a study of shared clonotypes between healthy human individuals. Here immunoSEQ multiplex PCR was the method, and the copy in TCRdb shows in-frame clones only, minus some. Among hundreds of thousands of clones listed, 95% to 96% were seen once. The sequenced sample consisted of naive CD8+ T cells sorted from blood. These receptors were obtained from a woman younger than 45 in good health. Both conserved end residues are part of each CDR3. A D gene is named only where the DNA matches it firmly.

cdr3_aa: CASSQGEYLSYEQYF
cdr3_nt: TGCGCCAGCAGCCAGGGGGAGTACCTCTCCTACGAGCAGTACTTC
j_call: TRBJ2-7
d_call: -
v_call: TRBV4-1

cdr3_aa: CASSWEYTDTQYF
cdr3_nt: TGTGCCAGCAGTTGGGAATACACAGATACGCAGTATTTT
j_call: TRBJ2-3
d_call: -
v_call: TRBV2

cdr3_aa: CATFTSSYEQYF
cdr3_nt: TGTGCCACCTTCACGAGCTCCTACGAGCAGTACTTC
j_call: TRBJ2-7
d_call: -
v_call: TRBV27

cdr3_aa: CASRERSGQETQYF
cdr3_nt: TGTGCCAGCAGGGAGCGGTCAGGTCAAGAGACCCAGTACTTC
j_call: TRBJ2-5
d_call: -
v_call: TRBV27

cdr3_aa: CASRWTDVAEAFF
cdr3_nt: TGTGCCAGTCGATGGACAGACGTGGCTGAAGCTTTCTTT
j_call: TRBJ1-1
d_call: -
v_call: TRBV19

cdr3_aa: CASSYMDSYEQYF
cdr3_nt: TGTGCCAGCAGCTATATGGACAGCTACGAGCAGTACTTC
j_call: TRBJ2-7
d_call: -
v_call: TRBV7-9

cdr3_aa: CASSLVLAGQETQYF
cdr3_nt: TGTGCCAGCAGCTTGGTACTAGCGGGGCAAGAGACCCAGTACTTC
j_call: TRBJ2-5
d_call: TRBD2
v_call: TRBV5-4

cdr3_aa: CATSREGTGGYEQYF
cdr3_nt: TGTGCCACCAGCAGAGAGGGGACAGGGGGCTACGAGCAGTACTTC
j_call: TRBJ2-7
d_call: TRBD1
v_call: TRBV15

cdr3_aa: CASSSGSTGELFF
cdr3_nt: TGTGCCAGCAGCTCGGGGTCTACCGGGGAGCTGTTTTTT
j_call: TRBJ2-2
d_call: -
v_call: TRBV11-3

cdr3_aa: CASSLDLGRDTQYF
cdr3_nt: TGTGCCAGCAGCTTGGACTTAGGGAGGGATACGCAGTATTTT
j_call: TRBJ2-3
d_call: -
v_call: TRBV5-5

cdr3_aa: CASSFLGKEAFF
cdr3_nt: TGTGCCAGCAGCTTTTTAGGAAAAGAAGCTTTCTTT
j_call: TRBJ1-1
d_call: -
v_call: TRBV5-6

cdr3_aa: CASQQGLPGEQYF
cdr3_nt: TGTGCCAGCCAACAGGGGTTACCGGGCGAGCAGTACTTC
j_call: TRBJ2-7
d_call: TRBD1
v_call: TRBV28

cdr3_aa: CASSYFLAGAVTGELFF
cdr3_nt: TGTGCCAGCAGCTATTTCTTAGCGGGAGCGGTTACCGGGGAGCTGTTTTTT
j_call: TRBJ2-2
d_call: TRBD2
v_call: TRBV2